What follows are 5 T cell receptor beta chains derived from one specimen sequenced in a study of T cells in Graves' hyperthyroidism and ophthalmopathy. Amplified regions were TCR beta CDR3 sequences from RNA transcripts. When the TCR CDR3 underwent first-round RT-PCR, the HTBI primer set was used. Each CDR3 protein gets one entry after TCRdb re-called the multiplex PCR reads with MiXCR. Of a few hundred thousand distinct CDR3 sequences in the sample, about 14% were seen once. Sequencing was carried out using blood. The receptors come from a woman aged 40-49 years with Graves' hyperthyroidism that later progressed to Graves' ophthalmopathy.

There are many counts of this clonotype. The J gene is TRBJ2-1, the V gene TRBV15; tentative D call: TRBD2 (6 bases). CDR1 and CDR2 (germline): LNHNV, YYDKDF (reference sequence). CDR3 size: 17 residues. Trimming took 1 base from V and 5 from J, leaving 18 bases between them. The CDR3 sequence: CATSRVGTGARDNEQFF. DNA of the CDR3: TGTGCCACCAGCAGAGTAGGTACGGGAGCTAGGGACAATGAGCAGTTCTTC.

This clonotype was seen many times. The rearrangement uses TRBV12-3 or TRBV12-4 and TRBJ1-1; D ambiguous. The CDR3 covers 11 residues. Trimming took 7 bases from V and 5 from J, leaving 8 bases between them. CDR3 nucleotides: TGTGCCAGCACTGTAAGGACTGAAGCTTTCTTT. This codes for CASTVRTEAFF.

V is TRBV9 and J is TRBJ2-1; D may match TRBD1 or TRBD2 (5 bases each). Per the germline V gene, CDR1 is SGDLS and CDR2 is YYNGEE. Trimming cost V 4 bases and J 0 bases, with 14 bases left between them. The CDR3 covers 16 residues. CDR3: CASSQGLGSSYNEQFF. CDR3 nucleotides: TGTGCCAGCAGCCAGGGTTTGGGGAGCTCCTACAATGAGCAGTTCTTC.

This clonotype appeared many times. The rearrangement joins TRBV6-1 to TRBJ2-3, with D perhaps matching TRBD1 (6 bases). Trimming pared 11 bases from V and 8 bases from J, leaving 20 bases between. From germline, CDR1 is MNHNS and CDR2 SASEGT. The CDR3 extends over 13 amino acids. CDR3 DNA: TGTGCCCTAAGGGAACAGGGCGGATTTACGCAGTATTTT. It translates to CALREQGGFTQYF.

This clonotype was seen at least ten times. The rearrangement joins TRBV11-2 to TRBJ2-7; the D is unclear. Germline V gene lookup returns CDR1 SGHAT and CDR2 FQNNGV. This CDR3 region has 16 residues. With 5 bases removed from V and 0 bases from J, the gap between germline ends came to 17 bases. DNA for the CDR3: TGTGCCAGCAGCCCATCTGGCGCTGGGTTCTCCTACGAGCAGTACTTC. Protein sequence: CASSPSGAGFSYEQYF.